These 8 T cell receptor beta chains originate from one sample sequenced in a study of OX40 agonist ivuxolimab in advanced cancers. The protocol was immunoSEQ multiplex PCR, while the TCRdb copy is restricted to in-frame clones and leaves out a portion. The table records about 80,000 clones, 90% to 95% of them present only once. The sample consisted of CD4+ or CD8+ T cells sorted from blood, taken in a trial of the OX40 agonist ivuxolimab. Source of these receptors: an adult with an advanced solid tumor such as melanoma, head and neck, liver or kidney cancer.

The V and J genes are TRBV5-4 and TRBJ2-1; TRBD1 is a possible D gene (5 bases). The CDR3 spans 14 residues. V was shortened by 4 bases and J by 9 bases, with 17 bases between the two germline ends. The germline V gene encodes CDR1 SGHNT and CDR2 YYREEE (reference sequence). DNA for the CDR3: TGTGCCAGCAGCCCACAGGTGGCGGCCGGTGAGCAGTTCTTC. Residues: CASSPQVAAGEQFF.

The chain uses TRBV9 and TRBJ2-2, with D unresolved. The V end was cut by 4 bases, the J end by 6 bases, with 13 bases between. This CDR3 contains 14 residues. Germline-derived CDR1 and CDR2 are SGDLS and YYNGEE. The CDR3 region is CASSPPSRSGELFF. Written as DNA, the CDR3 is TGTGCCAGCAGCCCCCCTTCTCGGTCCGGGGAGCTGTTTTTT.

The chain has TRBV5-4 and TRBJ1-2; 11 bases map to TRBD1. J was trimmed by 7 bases and V by 4 bases; bases with no gene match: 9. From germline, CDR1 is SGHNT and CDR2 YYREEE (reference sequence). The CDR3 is 15 amino acids. The chain's CDR3 is CASSPTDRGLFGYTF. CDR3 nucleotide sequence: TGTGCCAGCAGCCCGACGGACAGGGGGCTCTTTGGCTACACCTTC.

The genes are TRBV27 and TRBJ1-2, with 8 positions matching TRBD1. With 5 bases clipped from V and 6 bases from J, the junction kept 5 bases outside the gene matches. Germline CDR1 MNHEY, CDR2 SMNVEV (reference sequence). CDR3 length equals 13 residues. The CDR3 protein is CASSATGDHGYTF. CDR3 nucleotide sequence: TGTGCCAGCAGTGCGACAGGGGATCATGGCTACACCTTC.

The chain couples TRBV9 to TRBJ2-2; 8 bases are shared with TRBD2. The CDR3 length is 16 residues. Trimming cost V 1 base and J 0 bases; bases outside gene matches: 2. CDR1 is SGDLS, CDR2 YYNGEE, per germline. CDR3 protein: CASSVLAGSNTGELFF. The CDR3 region has the DNA TGTGCCAGCAGCGTACTAGCGGGCTCGAACACCGGGGAGCTGTTTTTT.

This chain links TRBV11-2 with TRBJ1-1; no reliable D call. Germline values: CDR1 SGHAT, CDR2 FQNNGV. V was clipped by 5 bases and J by 5 bases, with 24 bases between them. The CDR3 runs 17 residues. CDR3 loop: CASSLPPPHPRGTEAFF. Here the CDR3 DNA reads TGTGCCAGCAGCCTCCCACCCCCCCATCCCCGAGGGACTGAAGCTTTCTTT.

This chain uses TRBV9 with TRBJ2-7, with 8 positions matching TRBD1. Per the germline V gene, CDR1 is SGDLS and CDR2 is YYNGEE. V lost 3 bases to trimming and J lost 2 bases; unmatched junction nucleotides: 7. The CDR3 spans 15 residues. DNA for the CDR3: TGTGCCAGCAGCGCCCCCGGGACAGGAACCTACGAGCAGTACTTC. It encodes CASSAPGTGTYEQYF.

The genes are TRBV6-5 and TRBJ2-3; 10 nucleotides align to TRBD2. CDR1 and CDR2 (germline): MNHEY, SVGAGI. The CDR3 extends over 16 amino acids. V shed 0 bases, J shed 2 bases, and the junction held 2 bases outside the gene matches. DNA of the CDR3: TGTGCCAGCAGTTACTCGACTAGCGGGTACACAGATACGCAGTATTTT. Translation: CASSYSTSGYTDTQYF.